This TCR beta chain derives from a study of T cells after yellow fever vaccination. Study details: Low-cell-number fractions underwent preparation using SMART-Seq v4 Ultra Low Input.

General study results and limits: On re-exposure, the response was weaker but peaked faster, at day 5 versus 15. Most clones from primary vaccination resurfaced after the booster (around 97% CD4, approximately 88% CD8).

This clonotype was counted only a few times. Its matching antigen is unknown. Via MiXCR, TCRdb re-called the 5' RACE reads, giving one row per CDR3 protein. This repertoire shows a few hundred thousand distinct CDR3 sequences, 3% to 4% found once; its top ten account for roughly 3.2%. The CDR3 consists of 15 residues. With 6 bases removed from V and 4 bases from J, the gap between germline ends came to 16 bases. The chain recombines TRBV12-3 or TRBV12-4 with TRBJ1-5; D is possibly TRBD1 (5 bases). The material was CD4+ T cells sorted from PBMCs, obtained 10 days after the yellow fever booster vaccination. This TCR came from a man younger than 35 who received the YFV17D yellow fever vaccine. The CDR3 protein is CASRVSTAPNQPQHF. The CDR3 DNA follows: TGTGCCAGCAGGGTGTCGACAGCCCCAAATCAGCCCCAGCATTTT.